This T cell receptor beta chain was captured in a study of shared clonotypes between healthy human individuals. Overall study context: Each donor had three CD4 naive, three CD4 memory, two CD8 naive and one CD8 memory plate. Overall study results and limits: In this cohort, only blood was sampled, and tissue repertoires likely differ.

To note about this clone: Its antigen is unidentified.

The protocol was immunoSEQ multiplex PCR, while the TCRdb copy is restricted to in-frame clones and leaves out a portion. This table holds millions of clones, approximately 95% found once. The naive CD8 subset, CD45RO-negative cells positively selected for CCR7, excluded terminally differentiated effector memory CD45RA+ cells. Every donor, a Caucasian adult, lived in Nashville, Tennessee. The germline CDR1 and CDR2 sequences are MDHEN and SYDVKM. There are 14 residues in the CDR3. Trimming left V 2 bases short and J 1 base short, with 8 bases between. This clonotype was sampled from a man aged 18-30 years in good health. The chain carries TRBV28 and TRBJ1-2; unclear D gene. Sample: naive CD8+ T cells sorted from blood. The CDR3 sequence is CASSLDRDNYGYTF. The CDR3 DNA reads TGTGCCAGCAGTTTAGACCGGGATAACTATGGCTACACCTTC.